A single sample is the source of the 10 T cell receptor beta chains below, sequenced in a study of control samples from healthy donors and cancer patients. Sequenced by immunoSEQ multiplex PCR; TCRdb stores in-frame clones only, minus some. The sample shows about 120,000 clones, around nine tenths of them seen only once. The sequenced material came from blood. These receptors all come from a man aged 35-49 years in good health.

This clone has a single count. The rearrangement links TRBV6-5 to TRBJ1-6, with 8 bases lining up with TRBD1. In germline, CDR1 is MNHEY, CDR2 SVGAGI. V was clipped by 3 bases and J by 0 bases; unmatched bases: 1. CDR3 size: 16 residues. The CDR3, as DNA: TGTGCCAGCAGTTATGGACAGGGCTCCTATAATTCACCCCTCCACTTT. Protein: CASSYGQGSYNSPLHF.

The chain carries TRBV6-8 and TRBJ1-5; 10 nucleotides match TRBD1. This CDR3 region has 17 residues. Trimming cost V 6 bases and J 6 bases; bases outside gene matches: 14. From germline, CDR1 is MNHGY and CDR2 SAAAGT. DNA for the CDR3: TGTGCCAGCAGGGGGACAGGGGAGTCGAATTCCGGTCAGCCCCAGCATTTT. Translating gives CASRGTGESNSGQPQHF.

The rearrangement uses TRBV18 and TRBJ2-5; D ambiguous. Trimming cost V 1 base and J 2 bases, with 11 bases left between them. The CDR3 is 15 residues long. Germline V CDR1 and CDR2: KGHSH, LQKENI. Written as DNA, the CDR3 is TGTGCCAGCTCACCACGAGTCGACTTACAAGAGACCCAGTACTTC. The encoded protein is CASSPRVDLQETQYF.

The rearrangement joins TRBV2 to TRBJ1-5; unclear D gene. CDR3 size: 15 residues. V was cut by 7 bases and J by 4 bases, with 17 bases left in between. The germline V gene encodes CDR1 SNHLY and CDR2 FYNNEI. CDR3 residues: CASKKNREGNQPQHF. CDR3 bases: TGTGCCAGCAAAAAAAACCGGGAAGGTAATCAGCCCCAGCATTTT.

The chain uses TRBV5-6 and TRBJ2-5; a weak D match, TRBD2 (5 bases). The CDR3 loop spans 13 amino acids. The germline CDR1 and CDR2 sequences are SGHDT and YYEEEE. V gave up 2 bases and J gave up 5 bases, with 10 bases separating them. In DNA, the CDR3 is TGTGCCAGCAGCTTATTAGCGCTGGAGACCCAGTACTTC. Translated: CASSLLALETQYF.

This clone was counted once. This sequence joins TRBV28 and TRBJ1-1; D ambiguous. The V end lost 1 base, the J end lost 0 bases, and 12 bases lay between the germline ends. The CDR3 contains 16 residues. The germline V gene has CDR1 MDHEN and CDR2 SYDVKM. CDR3 nucleotide sequence: TGTGCCAGCAGTTTATCCCCCAGACTCATGAACACTGAAGCTTTCTTT. Translating it yields CASSLSPRLMNTEAFF.

The rearrangement joins TRBV4-2 to TRBJ1-5; D is unresolved. V was shortened by 0 bases and J by 9 bases, with 15 bases between the two germline ends. The CDR3 is 15 amino acids. CDR1 and CDR2 from the germline V gene are LGHNA and YNFKEQ. The CDR3 region has the DNA TGTGCCAGCAGCCAAGAGCTACAGAGCCAATGGCCCCAGCATTTT. Residues: CASSQELQSQWPQHF.

This clone was picked up one time. J is TRBJ1-2 and V is TRBV6-1; TRBD1 is a possible D gene (6 bases). The CDR3 covers 16 residues. The V end was cut by 0 bases, the J end by 8 bases, with 19 bases between. CDR1 and CDR2 from the germline V gene are MNHNS and SASEGT. DNA of the CDR3: TGTGCCAGCAGTGAAGCGCTTTGGGCAGGGGCTAGGGGCTACACCTTC. Protein: CASSEALWAGARGYTF.

The V call is TRBV15, the J call TRBJ1-1, with D perhaps TRBD1 (5 bases). Trimming left V 3 bases short and J 4 bases short, with 15 bases between. CDR1 is LNHNV, CDR2 YYDKDF, per germline (reference sequence). The CDR3 contains 15 residues. Here the CDR3 DNA reads TGTGCCACCAGCAGCTTGTTGGGGGGAGGCACTGAAGCTTTCTTT. It translates to CATSSLLGGGTEAFF. Looking up the rest from reference TRBV15 and TRBJ1-1 gives the full variable domain: DAMVIQNPRYQVTQFGKPVTLSCSQTLNHNVMYWYQQKSSQAPKLLFHYYDKDFNNEADTPDNFQSRRPNTSFCFLDIRSPGLGDTAMYLCATSSLLGGGTEAFFGQGTRLTVV.

The chain employs TRBV12-3 or TRBV12-4 and TRBJ1-5; D gene uncertain. V was shortened by 6 bases and J by 3 bases, with 9 bases between the two germline ends. The CDR3 contains 13 residues. CDR3 in amino acids: CASRQETNQPQHF. CDR3 in DNA: TGTGCCAGCAGGCAGGAAACCAATCAGCCCCAGCATTTT.